A single sample gave rise to the 8 T cell receptor beta chains below, sequenced in a study of cytomegalovirus exposure and HLA in healthy donors. This PCR relied on a set of 60 Vbeta primers and 13 Jbeta primers. Profiling relied on immunoSEQ multiplex PCR, and the TCRdb table lists in-frame clones only, not all of them. The sample has 95,000 to 150,000 clones; 77% are singletons. Input material: PBMCs. Every receptor here comes from a man between 18 and 29 years old in good health and CMV-seropositive.

V gene TRBV7-2 combines with J gene TRBJ2-3; 7 nucleotides agree with TRBD2. The V gene end was trimmed by 5 bases and the J gene end by 3 bases; junction bases not matched to a gene: 5. CDR1 and CDR2 (germline): SGHTA, FQGNSA. There are 14 residues in the CDR3. The CDR3 is CASSTRTSTDTQYF. The CDR3 nucleotides read TGTGCCAGCAGCACCCGGACTAGTACAGATACGCAGTATTTT.

The chain couples TRBV19 to TRBJ1-5, with TRBD1 as a possible D gene (6 bases). Trimming removed 1 base from V and 9 bases from J, with 16 bases in between. CDR3 length: 15 residues. Germline V lookup: CDR1 LNHDA, CDR2 SQIVND (reference sequence). The CDR3 coding sequence is TGTGCCAGTAGTATAGGAGCAGGGGATTTTCCGCCCCAGCATTTT. The encoded protein is CASSIGAGDFPPQHF. Looking up the rest from reference TRBV19 and TRBJ1-5 gives the full variable domain: DGGITQSPKYLFRKEGQNVTLSCEQNLNHDAMYWYRQDPGQGLRLIYYSQIVNDFQKGDIAEGYSVSREKKESFPLTVTSAQKNPTAFYLCASSIGAGDFPPQHFGDGTRLSIL.

This chain connects TRBV5-1 to TRBJ1-1, with D perhaps matching TRBD1 (6 bases). This CDR3 is 15 amino acids long. Germline V CDR1 and CDR2: SGHRS, YFSETQ. V lost 0 bases, J lost 6 bases, and 15 bases lay in between. The CDR3 nucleotides are TGCGCCAGCAGCTTGGCCGGGGAGGGGGGCTCTGAAGCTTTCTTT. This gives the protein CASSLAGEGGSEAFF.

The V gene is TRBV14, the J gene TRBJ2-1; 9 nucleotides match TRBD2. The CDR3 is 17 residues long. V lost 1 base to trimming and J lost 6 bases; unmatched junction nucleotides: 10. Germline V gene data show CDR1 as SGHDN and CDR2 as FVKESK. The CDR3 DNA reads TGTGCCAGCAGCCAAGCGGGCGGGAGGGCCCTTAGCAATGAGCAGTTCTTC. This translates into CASSQAGGRALSNEQFF.

This clone was observed once. The V gene is TRBV18, the J gene TRBJ2-7; 9 bases map to TRBD1. This CDR3 has 15 residues. Germline values: CDR1 KGHSH, CDR2 LQKENI. V was pared by 6 bases and J by 0 bases, with 6 bases of the junction left unmatched. As DNA, the CDR3 is TGTGCCAGCTCGGGACAGGGTTTCATCTCCTACGAGCAGTACTTC. Translated, it gives CASSGQGFISYEQYF.

This sequence joins TRBV19 and TRBJ1-1; the match to TRBD1 covers 7 bases. The junction had 7 bases not matched to a gene; V was cut back by 7 bases and J by 5 bases. The length of the CDR3 is 13 residues. Germline CDR1 is LNHDA and CDR2 is SQIVND (reference sequence). DNA of the CDR3: TGTGCCAGTACCAAGGAGGGGGCAACTGAAGCTTTCTTT. Protein: CASTKEGATEAFF.

The chain carries TRBV28 and TRBJ1-1, with a tentative D call TRBD1 (5 bases). Deletions cut 1 base from V and 2 bases from J, with 11 bases between. The CDR3 extends over 15 amino acids. The germline V gene has CDR1 MDHEN and CDR2 SYDVKM. The CDR3, as DNA: TGTGCCAGCAGTTTATTTCCAGGGATCAACACTGAAGCTTTCTTT. It encodes CASSLFPGINTEAFF.

CDR3 nucleotides: TGTGCCAGTAGTATCCGACAGGGTTTCTACGAGCAGTACTTC. This gives the protein CASSIRQGFYEQYF. This rearrangement joins TRBV19 to TRBJ2-7, with TRBD1 identical over 7 bases. Germline CDR1 reads LNHDA; CDR2 reads SQIVND (reference sequence). This CDR3 is built from 14 residues. After removal of 3 bases from V and 3 bases from J, the junction contained 5 bases not matched to a gene.